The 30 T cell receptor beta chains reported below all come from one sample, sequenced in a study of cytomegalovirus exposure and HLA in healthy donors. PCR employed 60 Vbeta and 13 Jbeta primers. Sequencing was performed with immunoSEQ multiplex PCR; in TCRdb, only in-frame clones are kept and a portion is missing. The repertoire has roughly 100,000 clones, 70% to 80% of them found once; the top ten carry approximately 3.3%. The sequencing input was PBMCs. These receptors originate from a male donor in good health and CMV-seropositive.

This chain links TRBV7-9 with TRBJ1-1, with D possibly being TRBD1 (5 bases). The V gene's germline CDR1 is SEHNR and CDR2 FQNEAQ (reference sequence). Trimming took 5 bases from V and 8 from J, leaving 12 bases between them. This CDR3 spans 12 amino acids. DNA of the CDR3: TGTGCCAGCAGCCCCGAGAGGACAGAAGCTTTCTTT. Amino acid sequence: CASSPERTEAFF.

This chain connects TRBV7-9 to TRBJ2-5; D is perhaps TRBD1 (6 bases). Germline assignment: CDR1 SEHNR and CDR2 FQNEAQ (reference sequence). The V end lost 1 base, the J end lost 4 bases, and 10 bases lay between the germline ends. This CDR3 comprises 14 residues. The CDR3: CASSLERGTETQYF. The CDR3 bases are TGTGCCAGCAGCTTAGAAAGGGGGACAGAGACCCAGTACTTC.

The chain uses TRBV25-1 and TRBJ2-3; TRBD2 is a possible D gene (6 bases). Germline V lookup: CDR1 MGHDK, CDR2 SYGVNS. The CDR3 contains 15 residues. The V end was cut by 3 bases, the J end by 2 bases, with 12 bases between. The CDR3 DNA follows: TGTGCCAGCAGTGATTCGGCGGGGATCACAGATACGCAGTATTTT. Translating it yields CASSDSAGITDTQYF. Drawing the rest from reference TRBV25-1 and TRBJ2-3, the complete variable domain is EADIYQTPRYLVIGTGKKITLECSQTMGHDKMYWYQQDPGMELHLIHYSYGVNSTEKGDLSSESTVSRIRTEHFPLTLESARPSHTSQYLCASSDSAGITDTQYFGPGTRLTVL.

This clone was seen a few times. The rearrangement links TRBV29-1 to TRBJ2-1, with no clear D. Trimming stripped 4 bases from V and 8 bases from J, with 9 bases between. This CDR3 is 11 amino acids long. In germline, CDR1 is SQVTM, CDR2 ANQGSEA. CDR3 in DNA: TGCAGCGTTGGAGCGCAGCATGAGCAGTTCTTC. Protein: CSVGAQHEQFF.

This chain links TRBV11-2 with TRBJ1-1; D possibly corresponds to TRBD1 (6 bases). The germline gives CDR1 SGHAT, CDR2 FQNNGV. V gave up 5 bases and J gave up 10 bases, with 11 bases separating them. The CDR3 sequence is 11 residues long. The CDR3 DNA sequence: TGTGCCAGCAGCGTGGGGGGGCTAGCTTTCTTT. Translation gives CASSVGGLAFF.

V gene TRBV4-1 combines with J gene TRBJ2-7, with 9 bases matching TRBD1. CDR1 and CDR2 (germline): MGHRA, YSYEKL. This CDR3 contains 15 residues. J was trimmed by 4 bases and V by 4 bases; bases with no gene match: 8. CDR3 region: CASSPWDRALYEQYF. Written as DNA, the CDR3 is TGCGCCAGCAGCCCCTGGGACAGGGCTCTTTACGAGCAGTACTTC.

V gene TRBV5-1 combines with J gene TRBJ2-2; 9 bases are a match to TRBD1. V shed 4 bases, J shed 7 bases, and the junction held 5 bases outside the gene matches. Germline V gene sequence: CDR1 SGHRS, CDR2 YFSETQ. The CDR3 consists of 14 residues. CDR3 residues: CASSGTGIGGELFF. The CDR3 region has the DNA TGCGCCAGCAGCGGGACAGGGATCGGCGGGGAGCTGTTTTTT.

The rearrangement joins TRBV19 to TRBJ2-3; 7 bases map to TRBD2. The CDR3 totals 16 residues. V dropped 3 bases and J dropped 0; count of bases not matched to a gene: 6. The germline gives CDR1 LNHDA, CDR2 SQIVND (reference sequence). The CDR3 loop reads CASSMGSGASTDTQYF. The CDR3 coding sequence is TGTGCCAGTAGTATGGGAAGCGGGGCTAGCACAGATACGCAGTATTTT.

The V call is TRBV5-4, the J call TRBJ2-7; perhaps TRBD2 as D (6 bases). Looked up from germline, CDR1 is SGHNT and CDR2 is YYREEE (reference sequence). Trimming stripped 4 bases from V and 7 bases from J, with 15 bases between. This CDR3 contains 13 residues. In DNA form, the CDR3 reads TGTGCCAGCAGCGAGGACCAGGCGGGAGAGCAGTACTTC. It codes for CASSEDQAGEQYF.

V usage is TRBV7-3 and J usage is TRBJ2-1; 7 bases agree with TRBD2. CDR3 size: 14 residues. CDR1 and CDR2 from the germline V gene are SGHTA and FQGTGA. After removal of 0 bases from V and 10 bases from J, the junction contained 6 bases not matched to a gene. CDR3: CASSLTEGGSEQFF. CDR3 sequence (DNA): TGTGCCAGCAGCTTAACGGAGGGAGGGAGCGAGCAGTTCTTC.

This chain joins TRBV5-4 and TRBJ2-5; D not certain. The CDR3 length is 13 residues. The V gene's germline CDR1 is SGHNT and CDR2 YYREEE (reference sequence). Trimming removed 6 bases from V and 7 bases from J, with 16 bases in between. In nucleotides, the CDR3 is TGTGCCAGCACCCAAGATAGAATGCGGACCCAGTACTTC. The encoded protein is CASTQDRMRTQYF. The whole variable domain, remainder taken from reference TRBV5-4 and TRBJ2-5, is ETGVTQSPTHLIKTRGQQVTLRCSSQSGHNTVSWYQQALGQGPQFIFQYYREEENGRGNFPPRFSGLQFPNYSSELNVNALELDDSALYLCASTQDRMRTQYFGPGTRLLVL.

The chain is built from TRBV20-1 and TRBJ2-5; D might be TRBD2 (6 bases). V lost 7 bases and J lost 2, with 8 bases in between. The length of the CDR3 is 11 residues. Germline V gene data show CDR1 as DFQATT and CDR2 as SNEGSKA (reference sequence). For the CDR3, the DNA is TGCAGTGGGGGACTTCAAGAGACCCAGTACTTC. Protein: CSGGLQETQYF.

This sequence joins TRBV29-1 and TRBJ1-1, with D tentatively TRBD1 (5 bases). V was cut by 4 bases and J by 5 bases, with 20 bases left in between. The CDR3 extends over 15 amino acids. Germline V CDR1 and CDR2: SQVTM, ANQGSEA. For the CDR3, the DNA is TGCAGCGTTGCCTGGATCGGGGCCCGGGGGACTGAAGCTTTCTTT. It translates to CSVAWIGARGTEAFF.

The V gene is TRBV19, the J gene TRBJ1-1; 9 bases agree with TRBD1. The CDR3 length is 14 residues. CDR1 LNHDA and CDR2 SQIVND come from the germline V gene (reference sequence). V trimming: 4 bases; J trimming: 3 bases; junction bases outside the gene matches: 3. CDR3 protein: CASSKGQGDTEAFF. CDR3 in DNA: TGTGCCAGTAGTAAGGGACAGGGCGACACTGAAGCTTTCTTT.

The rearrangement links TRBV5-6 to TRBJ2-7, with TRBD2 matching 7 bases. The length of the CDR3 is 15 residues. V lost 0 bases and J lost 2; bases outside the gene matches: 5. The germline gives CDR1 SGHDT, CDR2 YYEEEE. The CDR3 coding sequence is TGTGCCAGCAGCTTGGTTGGGGGGGTAACCTACGAGCAGTACTTC. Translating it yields CASSLVGGVTYEQYF.

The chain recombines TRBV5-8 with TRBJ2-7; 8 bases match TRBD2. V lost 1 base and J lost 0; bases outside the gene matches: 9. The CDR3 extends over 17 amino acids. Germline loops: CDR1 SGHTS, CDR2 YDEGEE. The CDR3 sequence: CASSLPPELAVSYEQYF. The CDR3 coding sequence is TGTGCCAGCAGCTTGCCCCCCGAACTAGCGGTCTCCTACGAGCAGTACTTC.

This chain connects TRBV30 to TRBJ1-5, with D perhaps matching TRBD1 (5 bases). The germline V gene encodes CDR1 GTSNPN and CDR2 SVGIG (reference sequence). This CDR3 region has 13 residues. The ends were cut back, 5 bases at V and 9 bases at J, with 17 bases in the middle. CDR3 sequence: CAWAAGTSPPQHF. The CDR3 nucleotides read TGTGCCTGGGCGGCGGGGACCTCGCCGCCCCAGCATTTT.

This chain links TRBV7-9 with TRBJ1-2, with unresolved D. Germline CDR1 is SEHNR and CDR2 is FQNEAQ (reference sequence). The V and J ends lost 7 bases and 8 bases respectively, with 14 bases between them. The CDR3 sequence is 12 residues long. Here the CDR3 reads CASTRDNGGYTF. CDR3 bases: TGTGCCAGCACTCGGGATAACGGAGGCTACACCTTC.

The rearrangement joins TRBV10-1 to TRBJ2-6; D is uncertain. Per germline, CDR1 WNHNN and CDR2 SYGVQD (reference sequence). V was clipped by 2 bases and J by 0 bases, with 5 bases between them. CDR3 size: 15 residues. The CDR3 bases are TGCGCCAGCAGTGAGGGCTCCTCTGGGGCCAACGTCCTGACTTTC. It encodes CASSEGSSGANVLTF.

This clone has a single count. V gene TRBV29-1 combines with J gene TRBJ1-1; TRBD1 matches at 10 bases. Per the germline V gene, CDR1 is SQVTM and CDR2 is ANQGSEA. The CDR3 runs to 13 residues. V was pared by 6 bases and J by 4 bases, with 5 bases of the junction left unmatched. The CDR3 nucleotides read TGCAGCGTGGGACAGGGGTTGGGCACTGAAGCTTTCTTT. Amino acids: CSVGQGLGTEAFF. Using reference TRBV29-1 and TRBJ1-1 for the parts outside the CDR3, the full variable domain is SAVISQKPSRDICQRGTSLTIQCQVDSQVTMMFWYRQQPGQSLTLIATANQGSEATYESGFVIDKFPISRPNLTFSTLTVSNMSPEDSSIYLCSVGQGLGTEAFFGQGTRLTVV.

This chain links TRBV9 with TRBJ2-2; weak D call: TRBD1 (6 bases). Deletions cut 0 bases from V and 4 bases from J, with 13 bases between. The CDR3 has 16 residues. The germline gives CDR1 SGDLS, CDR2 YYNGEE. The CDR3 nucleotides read TGTGCCAGCAGCGTAGGGCAGGGGTCGAGCACCGGGGAGCTGTTTTTT. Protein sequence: CASSVGQGSSTGELFF.

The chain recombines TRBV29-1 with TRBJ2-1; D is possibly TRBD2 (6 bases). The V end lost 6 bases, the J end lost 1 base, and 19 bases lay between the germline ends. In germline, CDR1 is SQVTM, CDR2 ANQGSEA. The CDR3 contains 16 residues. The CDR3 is CSVISGSGKSYNEQFF. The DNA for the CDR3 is TGCAGCGTGATTAGCGGTAGCGGAAAGTCCTACAATGAGCAGTTCTTC.

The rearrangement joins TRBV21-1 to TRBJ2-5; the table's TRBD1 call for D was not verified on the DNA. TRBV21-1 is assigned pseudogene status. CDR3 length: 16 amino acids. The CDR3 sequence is CASSTRYRGIVETQYF. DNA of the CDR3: TGTGCCAGCAGCACGCGTTACAGGGGAATTGTGGAGACCCAGTACTTC.

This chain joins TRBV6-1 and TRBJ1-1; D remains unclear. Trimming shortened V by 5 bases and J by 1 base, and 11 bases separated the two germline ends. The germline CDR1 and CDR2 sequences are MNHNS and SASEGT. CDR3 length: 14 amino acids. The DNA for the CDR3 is TGTGCCAGCAGTAGCGAGACCGGGAACACTGAAGCTTTCTTT. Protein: CASSSETGNTEAFF.

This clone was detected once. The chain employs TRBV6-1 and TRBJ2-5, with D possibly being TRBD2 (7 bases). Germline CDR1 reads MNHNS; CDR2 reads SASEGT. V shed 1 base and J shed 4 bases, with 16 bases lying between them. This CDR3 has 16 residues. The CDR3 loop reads CASSEGGGRGRETQYF. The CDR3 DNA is TGTGCCAGCAGTGAAGGGGGGGGGCGGGGTCGAGAGACCCAGTACTTC.

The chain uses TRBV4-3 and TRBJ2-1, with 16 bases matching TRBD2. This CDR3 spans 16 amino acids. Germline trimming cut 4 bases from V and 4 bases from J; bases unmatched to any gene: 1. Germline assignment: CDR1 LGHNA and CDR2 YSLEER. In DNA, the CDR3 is TGCGCCAGCAGCCCGGGACTAGCGGGGGGGTACAATGAGCAGTTCTTC. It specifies CASSPGLAGGYNEQFF.

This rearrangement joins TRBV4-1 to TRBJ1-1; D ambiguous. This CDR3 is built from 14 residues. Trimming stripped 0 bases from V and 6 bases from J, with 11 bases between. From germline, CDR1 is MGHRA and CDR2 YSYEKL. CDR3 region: CASSQEMRIAEAFF. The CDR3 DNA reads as TGCGCCAGCAGCCAAGAGATGAGGATCGCTGAAGCTTTCTTT.

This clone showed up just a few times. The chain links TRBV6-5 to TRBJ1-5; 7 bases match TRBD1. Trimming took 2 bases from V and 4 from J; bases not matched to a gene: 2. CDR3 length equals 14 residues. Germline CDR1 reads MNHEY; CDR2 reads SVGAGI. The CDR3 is CASSYTQGNQPQHF. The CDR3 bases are TGTGCCAGCAGTTACACACAGGGGAATCAGCCCCAGCATTTT.

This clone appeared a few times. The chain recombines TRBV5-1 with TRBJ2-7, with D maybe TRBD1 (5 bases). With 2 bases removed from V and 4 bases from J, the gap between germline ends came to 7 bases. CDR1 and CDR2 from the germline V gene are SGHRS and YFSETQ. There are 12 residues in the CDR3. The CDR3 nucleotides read TGCGCCAGCAGCTTCTCAGGGTACGAGCAGTACTTC. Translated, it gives CASSFSGYEQYF.

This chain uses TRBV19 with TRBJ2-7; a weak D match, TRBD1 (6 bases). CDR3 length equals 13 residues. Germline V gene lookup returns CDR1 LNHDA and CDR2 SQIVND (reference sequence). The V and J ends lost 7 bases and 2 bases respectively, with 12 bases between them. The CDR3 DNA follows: TGTGCCAGTACCGGGGACAAGACCTACGAGCAGTACTTC. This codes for CASTGDKTYEQYF.